This T cell receptor beta chain originates from a study of T cells after yellow fever vaccination. Looking at the study overall: Separation of EM, EMRA, CM and Tscm memory subsets by sorting relied on CD3, CD45RA, CCR7 and CD95.

The germline V gene has CDR1 SGHTA and CDR2 FQGNSA. Trimming took 4 bases from V and 4 from J, leaving 5 bases between them. CDR3 length: 12 residues. Using its own MiXCR run on the 5' RACE reads, TCRdb lists one record per CDR3 protein. Here the sample spans tens of thousands of distinct CDR3 sequences, roughly 5.9% being singletons. This clonotype has ten or more counts. J is TRBJ1-3 and V is TRBV7-2; D is perhaps TRBD1 (5 bases). The TCR originated in a man aged 25-40 years who received the YFV17D yellow fever vaccine. Sequencing used PBMCs, either bulk or a sorted T-cell subset (CD4+, CD8+, memory, or dextramer-sorted; not recorded which), obtained on the day of the yellow fever booster vaccination. This CDR3 reads CASSWGGNTIYF. The CDR3 bases are TGTGCCAGCAGCTGGGGGGGAAACACCATATATTTT.